These T cell receptor beta chains were read from a single sample in a study of PD-L1 blockade in urothelial cancer. The method was immunoSEQ multiplex PCR; TCRdb's version includes in-frame clones alone and lacks a portion of them. The repertoire has roughly 100,000 clones, approximately 85% of them found once; the top ten carry 2% to 3%. The sample consisted of PBMCs, taken around atezolizumab (anti-PD-L1) treatment. The receptors derive from a man aged 50 to 59 with urothelial cancer. CDR3s include the opening cysteine and the closing phenylalanine or tryptophan. Fields, in order: V gene, J gene, D gene, clone size, CDR3 protein, CDR3 DNA. A D gene is named only where the DNA matches it firmly. Size tells how often a clone was seen (once, few, many) or the class of an expanded clone, and some rows leave it out.

V gene: TRBV30; J gene: TRBJ1-2; D gene: -; clone size: -; CDR3 protein: CAWKVSAGGYTF; CDR3 DNA: TGTGCCTGGAAAGTTTCCGCGGGGGGCTACACCTTC
V gene: TRBV6-4; J gene: TRBJ1-6; D gene: -; clone size: -; CDR3 protein: CASSDPQGISSSYNSPLHF; CDR3 DNA: TGTGCCAGCAGTGACCCGCAGGGTATCAGCTCGTCCTATAATTCACCCCTCCACTTT
V gene: TRBV30; J gene: TRBJ1-1; D gene: -; clone size: -; CDR3 protein: CAWSAWRTEAFF; CDR3 DNA: TGTGCCTGGAGTGCATGGAGGACTGAAGCTTTCTTT
V gene: TRBV28; J gene: TRBJ2-2; D gene: TRBD2; clone size: -; CDR3 protein: CASSVSGTPIGELFF; CDR3 DNA: TGTGCCAGCAGCGTAAGCGGGACGCCCATCGGGGAGCTGTTTTTT
V gene: TRBV30; J gene: TRBJ1-6; D gene: TRBD1; clone size: -; CDR3 protein: CAWSSRDSHNSPLHF; CDR3 DNA: TGTGCCTGGAGTAGCCGGGACAGCCATAATTCACCCCTCCACTTT
V gene: TRBV6-5; J gene: TRBJ1-1; D gene: TRBD1; clone size: -; CDR3 protein: CASSFTGGTEAFF; CDR3 DNA: TGTGCCAGCAGTTTTACAGGGGGCACTGAAGCTTTCTTT
V gene: TRBV2; J gene: TRBJ1-2; D gene: -; clone size: once; CDR3 protein: CASSEDLDNYGYTF; CDR3 DNA: TGTGCCAGCAGTGAAGATCTAGACAACTATGGCTACACCTTC
V gene: TRBV18; J gene: TRBJ2-2; D gene: TRBD2; clone size: -; CDR3 protein: CASSPRNKLAGTGELFF; CDR3 DNA: TGTGCCAGCTCACCAAGGAATAAACTAGCGGGCACCGGGGAGCTGTTTTTT
V gene: TRBV27; J gene: TRBJ2-7; D gene: -; clone size: -; CDR3 protein: CASSFSLGAYYEQYF; CDR3 DNA: TGTGCCAGCAGTTTCAGTTTAGGGGCCTACTACGAGCAGTACTTC
V gene: TRBV19; J gene: TRBJ2-7; D gene: -; clone size: -; CDR3 protein: CASGDVYEQYF; CDR3 DNA: TGTGCCAGCGGGGATGTCTACGAGCAGTACTTC
V gene: TRBV15; J gene: TRBJ1-6; D gene: -; clone size: few; CDR3 protein: CATSRALEGPLHF; CDR3 DNA: TGTGCCACCAGCAGGGCCCTCGAGGGACCCCTCCACTTT
V gene: TRBV7-3; J gene: TRBJ2-3; D gene: TRBD2; clone size: -; CDR3 protein: CASNFAGGPGDTQYF; CDR3 DNA: TGTGCCAGCAATTTCGCGGGAGGGCCTGGAGATACGCAGTATTTT
V gene: TRBV28; J gene: TRBJ1-5; D gene: -; clone size: -; CDR3 protein: CASSLVVQTNQPQHF; CDR3 DNA: TGTGCCAGCAGTTTAGTGGTACAGACCAATCAGCCCCAGCATTTT
V gene: TRBV2; J gene: TRBJ2-5; D gene: -; clone size: -; CDR3 protein: CASTKNGGETQYF; CDR3 DNA: TGTGCCAGCACCAAGAATGGGGGCGAGACCCAGTACTTC
V gene: TRBV11-3; J gene: TRBJ2-7; D gene: TRBD2; clone size: -; CDR3 protein: CASSERLAGVNEQYF; CDR3 DNA: TGTGCCAGCAGCGAAAGACTAGCGGGAGTTAACGAGCAGTACTTC
V gene: TRBV6-5; J gene: TRBJ1-5; D gene: -; clone size: -; CDR3 protein: CASSSQGNQPQHF; CDR3 DNA: TGTGCCAGCAGTTCCCAGGGGAATCAGCCCCAGCATTTT
V gene: TRBV7-8; J gene: TRBJ1-1; D gene: -; clone size: -; CDR3 protein: CASSLGFGSTEAFF; CDR3 DNA: TGTGCCAGCAGCTTAGGATTTGGGAGCACTGAAGCTTTCTTT
V gene: TRBV19; J gene: TRBJ1-2; D gene: TRBD1; clone size: -; CDR3 protein: CASRGQNYGYTF; CDR3 DNA: TGTGCCAGTAGGGGACAGAACTATGGCTACACCTTC
V gene: TRBV13; J gene: TRBJ1-1; D gene: -; clone size: -; CDR3 protein: CASSFYSNTEAFF; CDR3 DNA: TGTGCCAGCAGCTTCTACAGTAACACTGAAGCTTTCTTT
V gene: TRBV28; J gene: TRBJ2-1; D gene: -; clone size: once; CDR3 protein: CASSVTSYEQFF; CDR3 DNA: TGTGCCAGCAGTGTCACTAGTTATGAGCAGTTCTTC
V gene: TRBV11-3; J gene: TRBJ2-6; D gene: -; clone size: once; CDR3 protein: CASSLGGSSGANVLTF; CDR3 DNA: TGTGCCAGCAGCTTAGGAGGGAGCTCTGGGGCCAACGTCCTGACTTTC
V gene: TRBV30; J gene: TRBJ1-3; D gene: -; clone size: -; CDR3 protein: CAWSVKGGYGNTIYF; CDR3 DNA: TGTGCCTGGAGTGTAAAGGGGGGGTATGGAAACACCATATATTTT
V gene: TRBV18; J gene: TRBJ2-7; D gene: TRBD1; clone size: -; CDR3 protein: CASSPKGSGTGGSEQYF; CDR3 DNA: TGTGCCAGCTCACCGAAGGGGTCGGGGACAGGGGGCTCCGAGCAGTACTTC
V gene: TRBV28; J gene: TRBJ2-5; D gene: TRBD1; clone size: -; CDR3 protein: CASSLSGQGAGETQYF; CDR3 DNA: TGTGCCAGCAGTTTATCCGGCCAGGGGGCTGGAGAGACCCAGTACTTC
V gene: TRBV29-1; J gene: TRBJ2-7; D gene: TRBD2; clone size: -; CDR3 protein: CSVGGGYEQYF; CDR3 DNA: TGCAGCGTTGGGGGGGGCTACGAGCAGTACTTC
V gene: TRBV19; J gene: TRBJ2-3; D gene: -; clone size: -; CDR3 protein: CASSRGGPSTDTQYF; CDR3 DNA: TGTGCCAGTAGTCGCGGCGGTCCTAGCACAGATACGCAGTATTTT
V gene: TRBV28; J gene: TRBJ1-2; D gene: -; clone size: -; CDR3 protein: CASSLSGYGYTF; CDR3 DNA: TGTGCCAGCAGTTTATCGGGCTATGGCTACACCTTC
V gene: TRBV6-5; J gene: TRBJ2-7; D gene: TRBD1; clone size: -; CDR3 protein: CASRPSDRGDEQYF; CDR3 DNA: TGTGCCAGCAGACCCAGCGACAGGGGCGACGAGCAGTACTTC
V gene: TRBV20-1; J gene: TRBJ2-1; D gene: TRBD1; clone size: -; CDR3 protein: CSARDREQFF; CDR3 DNA: TGCAGTGCTAGGGACAGGGAGCAGTTCTTC
V gene: TRBV7-6; J gene: TRBJ1-1; D gene: TRBD1; clone size: -; CDR3 protein: CASKPRQGLNTEAFF; CDR3 DNA: TGTGCCAGCAAACCGCGACAGGGTTTGAACACTGAAGCTTTCTTT
V gene: TRBV5-4; J gene: TRBJ2-7; D gene: -; clone size: once; CDR3 protein: CASSLRPAGEQYF; CDR3 DNA: TGTGCCAGCAGCTTGAGACCCGCGGGGGAGCAGTACTTC
V gene: TRBV7-2; J gene: TRBJ2-7; D gene: TRBD2; clone size: -; CDR3 protein: CASSLRAGGPYEQYF; CDR3 DNA: TGTGCCAGCAGCTTAAGAGCGGGAGGCCCCTACGAGCAGTACTTC
V gene: TRBV7-3; J gene: TRBJ1-3; D gene: TRBD1; clone size: -; CDR3 protein: CASSLTSGTGGNTIYF; CDR3 DNA: TGTGCCAGCAGCTTAACTTCGGGGACAGGTGGAAACACCATATATTTT
V gene: TRBV4-2; J gene: TRBJ1-2; D gene: TRBD1; clone size: once; CDR3 protein: CASSQDGRDRGGYTF; CDR3 DNA: TGTGCCAGCAGCCAAGATGGGCGGGACAGGGGTGGCTACACCTTC
V gene: TRBV4-1; J gene: TRBJ2-5; D gene: TRBD2; clone size: -; CDR3 protein: CASSQDSGLAGVETQYF; CDR3 DNA: TGCGCCAGCAGCCAAGACTCTGGACTAGCGGGAGTGGAGACCCAGTACTTC
V gene: TRBV7-3; J gene: TRBJ2-5; D gene: TRBD2; clone size: -; CDR3 protein: CASSRTSGAQETQYF; CDR3 DNA: TGTGCCAGCAGCCGGACTAGCGGAGCTCAAGAGACCCAGTACTTC
V gene: TRBV5-1; J gene: TRBJ1-2; D gene: -; clone size: few; CDR3 protein: CASAQQDYNGYTF; CDR3 DNA: TGCGCCAGTGCACAACAGGACTACAATGGCTACACCTTC
V gene: TRBV6-5; J gene: TRBJ2-1; D gene: -; clone size: -; CDR3 protein: CASSYGHEQFF; CDR3 DNA: TGTGCCAGCAGTTACGGGCATGAGCAGTTCTTC
V gene: TRBV11-2; J gene: TRBJ2-7; D gene: -; clone size: -; CDR3 protein: CASSIITSAEQYF; CDR3 DNA: TGTGCCAGCAGCATTATAACCAGCGCGGAGCAGTACTTC
V gene: TRBV23-1; J gene: TRBJ2-2; D gene: TRBD1; clone size: -; CDR3 protein: CARDRGNTGELFF; CDR3 DNA: TGCGCCAGGGACAGGGGGAACACCGGGGAGCTGTTTTTT
V gene: TRBV6-1; J gene: TRBJ2-1; D gene: -; clone size: -; CDR3 protein: CASSEVPGIIYNEQFF; CDR3 DNA: TGTGCCAGCAGTGAAGTGCCAGGGATAATCTACAATGAGCAGTTCTTC
V gene: TRBV5-5; J gene: TRBJ1-1; D gene: -; clone size: -; CDR3 protein: CASSPWAGTEAFF; CDR3 DNA: TGTGCCAGCAGTCCCTGGGCGGGCACTGAAGCTTTCTTT
V gene: TRBV10-3; J gene: TRBJ2-7; D gene: -; clone size: -; CDR3 protein: CAISARSATTSYEQYF; CDR3 DNA: TGTGCCATCAGTGCTAGGTCGGCTACGACCTCCTACGAGCAGTACTTC
V gene: TRBV28; J gene: TRBJ2-7; D gene: TRBD2; clone size: -; CDR3 protein: CASSLSGGRYEQYF; CDR3 DNA: TGTGCCAGCAGTCTTAGCGGGGGACGCTACGAGCAGTACTTC
V gene: TRBV28; J gene: TRBJ2-7; D gene: TRBD1; clone size: -; CDR3 protein: CASSRGRYEQYF; CDR3 DNA: TGTGCCAGCAGCAGGGGGCGATACGAGCAGTACTTC
V gene: TRBV19; J gene: TRBJ1-5; D gene: -; clone size: -; CDR3 protein: CASSIDWQAGQNQPQHF; CDR3 DNA: TGTGCCAGTAGTATAGATTGGCAAGCGGGGCAGAATCAGCCCCAGCATTTT
V gene: TRBV9; J gene: TRBJ2-3; D gene: TRBD2; clone size: -; CDR3 protein: CASSVAPAGRADTQYF; CDR3 DNA: TGTGCCAGCAGCGTAGCCCCAGCGGGAAGGGCAGATACGCAGTATTTT
V gene: TRBV18; J gene: TRBJ1-5; D gene: TRBD1; clone size: -; CDR3 protein: CASSPRQGDQPQHF; CDR3 DNA: TGTGCCAGCTCACCACGACAGGGGGATCAGCCCCAGCATTTT
V gene: TRBV6-5; J gene: TRBJ1-1; D gene: TRBD1; clone size: -; CDR3 protein: CASNERDRTEAFF; CDR3 DNA: TGTGCCAGCAACGAACGGGACAGAACTGAAGCTTTCTTT
V gene: TRBV2; J gene: TRBJ2-7; D gene: TRBD2; clone size: -; CDR3 protein: CASSGVLAGREQYF; CDR3 DNA: TGTGCCAGCAGTGGGGTATTAGCGGGACGCGAGCAGTACTTC
V gene: TRBV5-1; J gene: TRBJ2-7; D gene: TRBD2; clone size: -; CDR3 protein: CASTDLGLAGTYEQYF; CDR3 DNA: TGCGCCAGCACCGATTTAGGACTAGCGGGAACCTACGAGCAGTACTTC
V gene: TRBV11-1; J gene: TRBJ2-1; D gene: TRBD1; clone size: -; CDR3 protein: CASSVGQGNIYNEQFF; CDR3 DNA: TGTGCCAGCAGCGTTGGACAGGGTAACATCTACAATGAGCAGTTCTTC